The sample holds many counts of the clone carrying this TCR beta chain. The antigen is not known. V was pared by 2 bases and J by 2 bases, with 8 bases between. Germline V CDR1 and CDR2: MNHEY, SVGAGI. The CDR3 extends over 14 amino acids. The source of the sample is a study of CD8+CD57+ T cells in acquired aplastic anemia. TCR beta VDJ and CDR3 were profiled, and genomic DNA was the template. MiXCR, applied by TCRdb to the reads, yields one record per CDR3 protein. The data show roughly 290,000 distinct CDR3 sequences, roughly 59% seen once. Sequenced patients had shown CD8+CD57+ cell expansion by flow cytometry. Study-wide results and caveats: Twenty-nine shared CD8+ CDR3s appeared highly expressed within patients' immunodominant clones. Patients and controls were not found to differ significantly in CD8+ Simpson's diversity.

The sample comprised sorted CD4+, CD8+, or CD8+CD57+ T cells (not recorded which) from PBMCs. This chain joins TRBV6-5 and TRBJ2-3; no clear D. The sequence derives from a human donor with aplastic anemia. CDR3: CASSYRLSTDTQYF. The CDR3 coding sequence is TGTGCCAGCAGTTACCGGCTTTCCACAGATACGCAGTATTTT.